A selection of T cell receptor beta chains follows, all from one sample in a study of cytomegalovirus exposure and HLA in healthy donors. Repertoires were generated with immunoSEQ multiplex PCR, while TCRdb's copy carries only in-frame clones and drops some. The sample carries some 200,000 clones, about 80% recorded once. Material: PBMCs. Receptors originate from a woman in her forties or fifties in good health and CMV-seronegative. CDR3s include the opening cysteine and the closing phenylalanine or tryptophan. A D gene is named only where the DNA matches it firmly. The listing skips clone size in some rows; elsewhere it reads once, few, many or a size class.

TRBJ2-7,TRBV7-2,TRBD1,.,CASSPAGTGGRYEQYF,TGTGCCAGCAGCCCCGCCGGGACAGGGGGCCGCTACGAGCAGTACTTC
TRBJ2-3,TRBV29-1,.,.,CSVEDREREDTQYF,TGCAGCGTTGAAGATCGGGAAAGGGAAGATACGCAGTATTTT
TRBJ2-4,TRBV29-1,.,few,CIKRRDKNIQYF,TGCATCAAAAGGAGGGACAAAAACATTCAGTACTTC
TRBJ2-1,TRBV9,TRBD1,.,CASSGQGSSYNEQFF,TGTGCCAGCAGCGGACAGGGCAGCTCCTACAATGAGCAGTTCTTC
TRBJ2-1,TRBV11-1,TRBD2,.,CASSLTAGGSPSSYNEQFF,TGTGCCAGCAGCTTAACAGCGGGAGGCTCCCCGAGCTCCTACAATGAGCAGTTCTTC
TRBJ1-2,TRBV7-2,TRBD1,.,CASRLDRGYGYTF,TGTGCCAGCAGACTGGACAGGGGCTATGGCTACACCTTC
TRBJ1-6,TRBV11-3,.,.,CASSSYKNSPLHF,TGTGCCAGCAGCTCATACAAGAATTCACCCCTCCACTTT
TRBJ2-1,TRBV9,.,once,CASSATTVINEQFF,TGTGCCAGCAGCGCGACTACAGTCATCAATGAGCAGTTCTTC
TRBJ2-3,TRBV18,TRBD2,.,CASSPPLLSGSTGGDTQYF,TGTGCCAGCTCACCACCGTTGTTGAGCGGGAGCACGGGGGGAGATACGCAGTATTTT
TRBJ2-1,TRBV15,TRBD1,.,CATSRVGQGSNEQFF,TGTGCCACCAGCAGAGTGGGACAGGGATCCAATGAGCAGTTCTTC
TRBJ1-2,TRBV5-1,TRBD1,few,CASSSGTGGDGYTF,TGCGCCAGCAGCTCCGGGACAGGAGGGGATGGCTACACCTTC
TRBJ2-5,TRBV2,.,.,CASSQGKETQYF,TGTGCCAGCAGCCAGGGGAAAGAGACCCAGTACTTC
TRBJ1-1,TRBV28,TRBD1,.,CASSIDRGVTEAFF,TGTGCCAGCAGCATCGACAGGGGCGTAACTGAAGCTTTCTTT
TRBJ2-7,TRBV7-2,.,few,CASSFDSGTPPSYEQYF,TGTGCCAGCAGCTTCGATAGCGGAACGCCACCCTCCTACGAGCAGTACTTC
TRBJ2-1,TRBV19,TRBD1,.,CASRGQGQDPGVQFF,TGTGCCAGTAGGGGACAGGGACAGGACCCGGGAGTGCAGTTCTTC
TRBJ2-2,TRBV27,TRBD2,.,CASSWTSGGSGELFF,TGTGCCAGCAGTTGGACTAGCGGGGGGTCCGGGGAGCTGTTTTTT
TRBJ2-1,TRBV10-3,.,.,CAISSRGGVTYNEQFF,TGTGCCATCAGTTCCCGTGGAGGGGTAACCTACAATGAGCAGTTCTTC
TRBJ1-4,TRBV7-2,.,.,CASSPSGAVGEKLFF,TGTGCCAGCAGCCCCAGCGGGGCGGTCGGTGAAAAACTGTTTTTT
TRBJ2-3,TRBV4-2,TRBD2,.,CASSQDWTSGTDTQYF,TGTGCCAGCAGCCAAGATTGGACTAGCGGCACAGATACGCAGTATTTT
TRBJ2-7,TRBV25-1,.,.,CASSGAGVSYEQYF,TGTGCCAGCAGTGGGGCAGGGGTCTCCTACGAGCAGTACTTC
TRBJ2-5,TRBV6-1,TRBD2,few,CASSVTGGETQYF,TGTGCCAGCAGCGTTACGGGGGGAGAGACCCAGTACTTC
TRBJ2-7,TRBV19,TRBD1,.,CASSPEGRNRGPRGEQYF,TGTGCCAGTAGCCCTGAAGGCAGAAACAGGGGGCCGCGGGGCGAGCAGTACTTC
TRBJ1-4,TRBV29-1,.,.,CSVVPGMRPEVF,TGCAGCGTTGTACCAGGGATGCGTCCCGAGGTTTTT
TRBJ2-7,TRBV28,.,once,CASSSGGPIYEQYF,TGTGCCAGCAGTTCTGGAGGGCCGATATACGAGCAGTACTTC
TRBJ1-5,TRBV5-5,.,.,CASSLGGGNQPQHF,TGTGCCAGCAGCTTAGGAGGGGGCAATCAGCCCCAGCATTTT
TRBJ2-7,TRBV28,.,.,CVSSLIRTPLTAYEQYF,TGTGTCAGCAGTCTAATTCGGACACCGCTCACCGCATACGAGCAGTACTTC
TRBJ2-3,TRBV19,TRBD1,.,CASSISGQQGDTQYF,TGTGCCAGTAGTATCTCGGGACAGCAGGGGGATACGCAGTATTTT
TRBJ2-1,TRBV27,.,.,CASSFPTGSSYNEQFF,TGTGCCAGCAGTTTCCCCACGGGGAGCTCCTACAATGAGCAGTTCTTC
TRBJ2-7,TRBV23-1,.,.,CASSQSSFSYEQYF,TGCGCCAGCAGTCAATCCTCTTTCTCCTACGAGCAGTACTTC
TRBJ1-6,TRBV25-1,TRBD1,.,CASSKQGQASPLHF,TGTGCCAGCAGTAAACAGGGGCAAGCTTCACCCCTCCACTTT
TRBJ2-7,TRBV11-2,.,.,CASNSAVNPYEQYF,TGTGCCAGCAATAGCGCCGTCAACCCCTACGAGCAGTACTTC
TRBJ2-1,TRBV28,.,.,CASHGEGAYNEQFF,TGTGCCAGCCACGGGGAGGGGGCCTACAATGAGCAGTTCTTC
TRBJ2-1,TRBV9,TRBD2,.,CASSTRGLAGGPSYLEQFF,TGTGCCAGCAGCACCCGAGGACTAGCGGGAGGGCCTTCGTATCTCGAGCAGTTCTTC
TRBJ1-4,TRBV19,.,.,CASNLGGEKLFF,TGTGCCAGTAATCTGGGCGGGGAAAAACTGTTTTTT
TRBJ2-2,TRBV6-4,.,.,CASRRDTGELFF,TGTGCCAGCAGGAGGGACACCGGGGAGCTGTTTTTT
TRBJ2-7,TRBV7-2,.,.,CASSLVVSRDLSSYEQYF,TGTGCCAGCAGCTTAGTTGTCAGCCGGGACTTAAGCTCCTACGAGCAGTACTTC
TRBJ2-5,TRBV5-1,.,.,CASSLDGGLETQYF,TGCGCCAGCAGCTTGGACGGGGGGCTGGAGACCCAGTACTTC
TRBJ1-3,TRBV4-3,.,.,CASSQIQGDGNTIYF,TGCGCCAGCAGCCAGATACAGGGAGACGGAAACACCATATATTTT
TRBJ2-7,TRBV27,TRBD2,.,CASSRRVAGGHEQYF,TGTGCCAGCAGCCGGCGGGTAGCGGGAGGACACGAGCAGTACTTC
TRBJ2-1,TRBV5-1,TRBD2,.,CASSSVAGGSHNEQFF,TGCGCCAGCAGCTCCGTAGCGGGGGGGTCCCACAATGAGCAGTTCTTC
TRBJ2-1,TRBV12-5,TRBD2,once,CASGREGPYNEQFF,TGTGCTAGTGGTCGGGAGGGCCCCTACAATGAGCAGTTCTTC
TRBJ2-7,TRBV5-6,.,.,CASSSDSRPYEQYF,TGTGCCAGCAGCTCGGACAGCCGTCCCTACGAGCAGTACTTC